This T cell receptor beta chain was retrieved from a study of blood T cell repertoires in COVID-19. Study-level background: Sites in the United States, Italy and Spain provided acute and convalescent COVID-19 samples. Sources were T cells, B-cell-depleted T cells, or PBMCs; the material itself was cDNA or gDNA.

In the original analysis: Reference gene primer amplification in the assay estimated nucleated cell counts. Profiled with immunoSEQ multiplex PCR; TCRdb holds only in-frame clones, not every one. V and J calls and clone size follow that table, whereas D and trimming were derived from the DNA. The table records roughly 110,000 clones, about 81% of them present only once. This CDR3 region has 17 residues. Germline CDR1 and CDR2: MDHEN and SYDVKM. V lost 4 bases and J lost 0, with 16 bases in between. Sequencing input: peripheral blood. This clonotype was sampled from a man in his 70s with acute or convalescent COVID-19. This chain joins TRBV28 and TRBJ1-5; D not certain. This CDR3 is CASSSPSRGSSNQPQHF. CDR3 nucleotide sequence: TGTGCCAGCAGTTCCCCCTCCCGGGGATCTAGCAATCAGCCCCAGCATTTT.